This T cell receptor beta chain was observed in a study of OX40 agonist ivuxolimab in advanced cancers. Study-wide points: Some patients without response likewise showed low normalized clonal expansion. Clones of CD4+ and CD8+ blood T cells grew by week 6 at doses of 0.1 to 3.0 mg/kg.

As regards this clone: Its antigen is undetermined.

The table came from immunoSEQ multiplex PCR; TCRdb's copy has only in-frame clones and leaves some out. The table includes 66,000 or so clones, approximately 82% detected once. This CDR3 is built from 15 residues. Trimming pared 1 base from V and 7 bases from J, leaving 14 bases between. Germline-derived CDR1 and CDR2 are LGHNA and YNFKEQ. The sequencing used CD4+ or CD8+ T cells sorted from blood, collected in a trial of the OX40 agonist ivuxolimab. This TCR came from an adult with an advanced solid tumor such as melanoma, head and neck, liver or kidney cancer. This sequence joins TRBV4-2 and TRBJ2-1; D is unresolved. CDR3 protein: CASSQVRLTPNEQFF. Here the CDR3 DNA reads TGTGCCAGCAGCCAAGTACGTCTAACTCCTAATGAGCAGTTCTTC.